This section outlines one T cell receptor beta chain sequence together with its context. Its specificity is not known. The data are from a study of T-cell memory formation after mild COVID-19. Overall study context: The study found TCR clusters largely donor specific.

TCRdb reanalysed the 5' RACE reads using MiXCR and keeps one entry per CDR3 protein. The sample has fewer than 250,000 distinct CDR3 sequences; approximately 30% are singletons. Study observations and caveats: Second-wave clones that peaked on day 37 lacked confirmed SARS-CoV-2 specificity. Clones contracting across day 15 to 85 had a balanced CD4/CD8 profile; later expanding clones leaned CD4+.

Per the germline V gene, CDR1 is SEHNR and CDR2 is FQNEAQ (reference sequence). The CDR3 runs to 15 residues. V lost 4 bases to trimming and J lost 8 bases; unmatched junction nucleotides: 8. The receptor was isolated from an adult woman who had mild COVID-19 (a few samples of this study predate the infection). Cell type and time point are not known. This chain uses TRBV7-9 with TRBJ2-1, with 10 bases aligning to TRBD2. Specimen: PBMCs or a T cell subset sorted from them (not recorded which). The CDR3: CASSSRLAGVDEQFF. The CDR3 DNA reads TGTGCCAGCAGCTCCCGCCTAGCGGGAGTGGATGAGCAGTTCTTC.